These 16 T cell receptor beta chains came from one sample sequenced in a study of PD-1 blockade in classical Hodgkin lymphoma (dated by TCRdb to between 2020 and 2021). The library relied on the immunoSEQ multiplex PCR assay. TCRdb mirrors the immuneACCESS table, restricted to in-frame sequences. Some clones are absent from its copies; in checked studies, under half trace to an unresolved V gene, and the reason for the others is unknown. The table for this sample lists about 35,000 clones; around 89% of them were counted only once. The top ten hold 0.22% of the sample. The time point tag for this specimen amounts to: newly diagnosed, previously untreated cHL patient sample. A Miltenyi CD4+ T cell isolation kit was used for magnetic negative selection to purify CD4+ T cells from thawed PBMCs. The sample consisted of CD4+ T cells from blood. These receptors all come from a human donor with classical Hodgkin lymphoma.

This chain connects TRBV6-5 to TRBJ2-7; D is ambiguous. The CDR3 is 11 amino acids. CDR1 and CDR2 from the germline V gene are MNHEY and SVGAGI. V was clipped by 8 bases and J by 3 bases, with 8 bases between them. CDR3 bases: TGTGCCAGCGGACCACACTACGAGCAGTACTTC. Protein sequence: CASGPHYEQYF.

The chain is built from TRBV6-5 and TRBJ1-5; 7 bases match TRBD1. Trimming cost V 6 bases and J 4 bases; bases outside gene matches: 6. The CDR3 sequence is 14 residues long. Germline loops: CDR1 MNHEY, CDR2 SVGAGI. CDR3 amino acids: CASRRDSLNQPQHF. CDR3 sequence (DNA): TGTGCCAGCAGACGGGACAGCTTAAATCAGCCCCAGCATTTT.

This chain connects TRBV2 to TRBJ2-3; D remains unclear. V lost 4 bases, J lost 0 bases, and 8 bases lay in between. There are 14 residues in the CDR3. Germline CDR1 reads SNHLY; CDR2 reads FYNNEI. CDR3 region: CASSGGFSTDTQYF. DNA for the CDR3: TGTGCCAGCAGTGGGGGATTTAGCACAGATACGCAGTATTTT.

The chain employs TRBV4-1 and TRBJ2-7; 10 bases map to TRBD1. The junction had 8 bases not matched to a gene; V was cut back by 0 bases and J by 3 bases. The CDR3 totals 17 residues. Germline V lookup: CDR1 MGHRA, CDR2 YSYEKL. CDR3 amino acids: CASSQDSDRGLFYEQYF. In nucleotides, the CDR3 is TGCGCCAGCAGCCAAGACTCCGACAGGGGGCTTTTCTACGAGCAGTACTTC.

The CDR3 loop is CASSSDRGAEQYF. The DNA for the CDR3 is TGTGCCAGCAGCTCAGACAGGGGAGCCGAGCAGTACTTC. This chain joins TRBV7-7 and TRBJ2-7; 8 bases fit TRBD1. The germline gives CDR1 SSHAT, CDR2 FNYEAQ (reference sequence). The CDR3 consists of 13 residues. J gave up 6 bases and V 4 bases, and 5 bases lay outside the gene matches. Complete variable domain (other parts from reference TRBV7-7 and TRBJ2-7): GAGVSQSPRYKVTKRGQDVTLRCDPISSHATLYWYQQALGQGPEFLTYFNYEAQPDKSGLPSDRFSAERPEGSISTLTIQRTEQRDSAMYRCASSSDRGAEQYFGPGTRLTVT.

The chain has TRBV15 and TRBJ2-1; no firm D call. This CDR3 comprises 16 residues. Germline V CDR1 and CDR2: LNHNV, YYDKDF (reference sequence). The V end lost 4 bases, the J end lost 7 bases, and 20 bases lay between the germline ends. CDR3 sequence (DNA): TGTGCCACCAGCATCAAGACCCCCTCACGGTCTAATGAGCAGTTCTTC. Encoded protein: CATSIKTPSRSNEQFF.

This chain connects TRBV4-3 to TRBJ2-1, with 9 bases identical to TRBD2. The CDR3 sequence is 16 residues long. V gave up 0 bases and J gave up 12 bases; unmatched junction bases: 12. CDR1 is LGHNA and CDR2 is YSLEER in the germline V gene. The CDR3 nucleotides are TGCGCCAGCAGCCAAGATACGGGGAGACTAGCGGTCGGGCAGTTCTTC. Amino acid sequence: CASSQDTGRLAVGQFF.

DNA for the CDR3: TGTGCCAGCAGTCCCCCCCTGGCTATCGAGCAGTACTTC. Its protein product is CASSPPLAIEQYF. The rearrangement uses TRBV28 and TRBJ2-7; D call uncertain. V gave up 5 bases and J gave up 6 bases, with 14 bases separating them. The V gene's germline CDR1 is MDHEN and CDR2 SYDVKM. This CDR3 is 13 amino acids long.

The chain couples TRBV7-2 to TRBJ1-2; 8 nucleotides agree with TRBD1. The V gene end was trimmed by 3 bases and the J gene end by 5 bases; junction bases not matched to a gene: 2. The CDR3 runs to 13 residues. Germline values: CDR1 SGHTA, CDR2 FQGNSA. Here the CDR3 DNA reads TGTGCCAGCAGCTTCGGACAGGGTTATGGCTACACCTTC. Protein sequence: CASSFGQGYGYTF.

This chain uses TRBV10-3 with TRBJ1-1; D unclear. The germline V gene has CDR1 ENHRY and CDR2 SYGVKD. Trimming pared 4 bases from V and 4 bases from J, leaving 13 bases between. The CDR3 length is 14 residues. The CDR3 spells CAISVRRVGTEAFF. As DNA, the CDR3 is TGTGCCATCAGTGTTCGGAGGGTGGGCACTGAAGCTTTCTTT.

The table lists this clone with a few counts. The genes are TRBV7-9 and TRBJ1-4; the D gene is possibly TRBD1 (6 bases). V lost 5 bases and J lost 3, with 10 bases in between. Germline V CDR1 and CDR2: SEHNR, FQNEAQ (reference sequence). This CDR3 is built from 14 residues. The CDR3 here is CASSAQGPNEKLFF. The CDR3 nucleotides read TGTGCCAGCAGCGCACAGGGCCCTAATGAAAAACTGTTTTTT.

The chain uses TRBV10-3 and TRBJ2-3; D is undetermined. Germline CDR1 reads ENHRY; CDR2 reads SYGVKD. The CDR3 extends over 16 amino acids. Trimming took 8 bases from V and 2 from J, leaving 20 bases between them. DNA for the CDR3: TGTGCCATCGTCTTGACCTCCGAAATGCTCACAGATACGCAGTATTTT. Encoded protein: CAIVLTSEMLTDTQYF.

V usage is TRBV1 and J usage is TRBJ2-5; no DNA check was done on the table's D call, TRBD2. TRBV1 is marked as a pseudogene. The CDR3 has 14 residues. The CDR3 coding sequence is TGCACCAGCAGCCAAGGTAAATGCGGAGAGACCCAGTACTTC. As protein: CTSSQGKCGETQYF.

This chain links TRBV11-2 with TRBJ1-1, with D possibly TRBD1 on 6 matching bases. Germline-derived CDR1 and CDR2 are SGHAT and FQNNGV. V was pared by 5 bases and J by 0 bases, with 22 bases between. This CDR3 spans 18 amino acids. DNA of the CDR3: TGTGCCAGCAGCGCAAAAGCTGTGGGGGGCGGGGTGAACACTGAAGCTTTCTTT. Its protein is CASSAKAVGGGVNTEAFF.

The chain uses TRBV7-9 and TRBJ2-2, with 10 bases fitting TRBD2. Germline-derived CDR1 and CDR2 are SEHNR and FQNEAQ (reference sequence). The J segment lost 5 bases and the V segment lost 5 bases, leaving 5 bases of the junction unmatched. The CDR3 consists of 15 residues. The CDR3 nucleotides are TGTGCCAGCAGCCCCGGACTAGCGGAGACCGGGGAGCTGTTTTTT. This codes for CASSPGLAETGELFF.

The chain links TRBV11-2 to TRBJ2-3; D unresolved. V dropped 6 bases and J dropped 2 bases, with 9 bases sitting between them. Germline V CDR1 and CDR2: SGHAT, FQNNGV. This CDR3 is 13 amino acids long. Here the CDR3 reads CASSQSTTDTQYF. Written as DNA, the CDR3 is TGTGCCAGCAGTCAGAGCACCACAGATACGCAGTATTTT.